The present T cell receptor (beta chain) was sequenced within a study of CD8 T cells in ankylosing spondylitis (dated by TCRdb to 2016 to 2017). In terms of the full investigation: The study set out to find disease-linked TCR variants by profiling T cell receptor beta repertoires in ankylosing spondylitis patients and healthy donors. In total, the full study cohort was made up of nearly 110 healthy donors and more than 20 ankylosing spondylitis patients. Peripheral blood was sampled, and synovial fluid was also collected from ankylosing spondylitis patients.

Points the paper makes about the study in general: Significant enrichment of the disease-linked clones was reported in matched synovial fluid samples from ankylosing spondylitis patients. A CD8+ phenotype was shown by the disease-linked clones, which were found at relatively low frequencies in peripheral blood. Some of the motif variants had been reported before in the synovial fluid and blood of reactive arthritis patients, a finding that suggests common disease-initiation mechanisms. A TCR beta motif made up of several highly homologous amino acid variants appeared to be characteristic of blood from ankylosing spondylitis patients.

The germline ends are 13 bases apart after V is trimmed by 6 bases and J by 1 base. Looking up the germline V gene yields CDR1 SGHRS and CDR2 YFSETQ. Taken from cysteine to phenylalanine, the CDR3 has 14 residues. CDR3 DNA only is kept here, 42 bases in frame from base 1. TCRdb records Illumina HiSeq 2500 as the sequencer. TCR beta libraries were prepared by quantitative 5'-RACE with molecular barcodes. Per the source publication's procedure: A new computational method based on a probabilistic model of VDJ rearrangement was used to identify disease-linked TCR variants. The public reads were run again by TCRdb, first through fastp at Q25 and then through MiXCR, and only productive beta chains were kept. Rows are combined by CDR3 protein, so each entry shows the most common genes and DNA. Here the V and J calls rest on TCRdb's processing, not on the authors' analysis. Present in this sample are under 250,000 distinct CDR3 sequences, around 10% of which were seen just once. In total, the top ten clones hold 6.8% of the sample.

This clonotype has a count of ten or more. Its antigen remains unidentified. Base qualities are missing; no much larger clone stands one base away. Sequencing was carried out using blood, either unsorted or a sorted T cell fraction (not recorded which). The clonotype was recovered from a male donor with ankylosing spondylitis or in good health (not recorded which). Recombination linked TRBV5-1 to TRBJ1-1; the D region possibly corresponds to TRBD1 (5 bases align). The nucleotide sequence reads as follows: TGCGCCAGCACCTCCGTCGGGGGGAACACTGAAGCTTTCTTT. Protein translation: CASTSVGGNTEAFF.